These 26 T cell receptor beta chains share one sample of origin, sequenced in a study of cytomegalovirus exposure and HLA in healthy donors. 60 Vbeta and 13 Jbeta primers were used in PCR. Assay: immunoSEQ multiplex PCR; the TCRdb copy retains only in-frame clones and omits some. The sample consists of over 130,000 clones, roughly three fifths of them appearing once. Material for sequencing was PBMCs. These receptors originate from a male donor in good health and CMV-seronegative.

The genes are TRBV14 and TRBJ2-2; TRBD2 is a possible D gene (6 bases). This CDR3 region has 16 residues. With 1 base removed from V and 4 bases from J, the gap between germline ends came to 13 bases. Germline CDR1 reads SGHDN; CDR2 reads FVKESK. This CDR3 is CASSQGRGVFTGELFF. In DNA form, the CDR3 reads TGTGCCAGCAGCCAAGGGCGGGGCGTTTTCACCGGGGAGCTGTTTTTT.

V gene TRBV28 combines with J gene TRBJ1-3, with D unclear. This CDR3 contains 16 residues. The ends were cut back, 3 bases at V and 1 base at J, with 13 bases in the middle. Germline V lookup: CDR1 MDHEN, CDR2 SYDVKM. The CDR3 nucleotides read TGTGCCAGCAGTTTGGCGGGTTACTGGTCTGGAAACACCATATATTTT. Its protein is CASSLAGYWSGNTIYF.

This clone was counted between two and nine times. This chain uses TRBV10-2 with TRBJ2-2, with a possible D match to TRBD1 (6 bases). Trimming pared 8 bases from V and 0 bases from J, leaving 10 bases between. Germline assignment: CDR1 WSHSY and CDR2 SAAADI. The CDR3 covers 14 residues. CDR3 coding DNA: TGCGCCAGCCTCCGGACAGCGAACACCGGGGAGCTGTTTTTT. Its translation: CASLRTANTGELFF.

The rearrangement links TRBV10-3 to TRBJ2-7; no firm D call. The V end was cut by 4 bases, the J end by 5 bases, with 12 bases between. Looked up from germline, CDR1 is ENHRY and CDR2 is SYGVKD. This CDR3 is 13 amino acids long. CDR3 residues: CAISALQWHEQYF. DNA of the CDR3: TGTGCCATCAGTGCCCTACAGTGGCACGAGCAGTACTTC.

In this sample, this clone turned up a few times. The chain has TRBV28 and TRBJ1-1; D might be TRBD1 (6 bases). The CDR3 length is 15 residues. V lost 6 bases and J 6 bases, leaving 20 bases between the germline ends. Germline V gives CDR1 MDHEN, CDR2 SYDVKM. The CDR3 loop is CASSQPPTQGPEAFF. Written as DNA, the CDR3 is TGTGCCAGCAGCCAACCCCCCACACAGGGCCCTGAAGCTTTCTTT.

This clone appeared once. The rearrangement uses TRBV9 and TRBJ1-5, with D possibly being TRBD1 (5 bases). CDR3 size: 15 residues. Trimming took 4 bases from V and 5 from J, leaving 16 bases between them. Germline V CDR1 and CDR2: SGDLS, YYNGEE. The CDR3 region has the DNA TGTGCCAGCAGCCCGGGGGAGGGTCGGGATCAGCCCCAGCATTTT. Its protein is CASSPGEGRDQPQHF.

This clone was counted only a few times. The chain employs TRBV10-3 and TRBJ2-1, with 9 bases lining up with TRBD2. This CDR3 contains 16 residues. The V and J ends lost 3 bases and 4 bases, in that order; junction bases with no gene match: 7. From germline, CDR1 is ENHRY and CDR2 SYGVKD. CDR3 nucleotide sequence: TGTGCCATCAGTGATGATAGCGGGGGACGTTACAATGAGCAGTTCTTC. Its protein is CAISDDSGGRYNEQFF.

The genes are TRBV27 and TRBJ2-4, with TRBD2 as a possible D gene (6 bases). Deletions cut 0 bases from V and 13 bases from J, with 19 bases between. The length of the CDR3 is 15 residues. CDR1 is MNHEY and CDR2 is SMNVEV in the germline V gene (reference sequence). CDR3 sequence reads: CASSLSPGGEVGQYF. As DNA, the CDR3 is TGTGCCAGCAGTTTATCGCCGGGCGGGGAAGTGGGGCAGTACTTC.

This rearrangement joins TRBV7-9 to TRBJ2-3, with 8 nucleotides matching TRBD2. This CDR3 region has 18 residues. Germline V gives CDR1 SEHNR, CDR2 FQNEAQ (reference sequence). V lost 6 bases and J lost 3; bases outside the gene matches: 17. This chain's CDR3 is CASRDGAGGALKTDTQYF. DNA of the CDR3: TGTGCCAGCAGGGATGGGGCGGGGGGAGCCCTGAAGACAGATACGCAGTATTTT.

This clone was seen a few times. The chain joins TRBV27 to TRBJ2-7; 9 nucleotides agree with TRBD1. V gave up 3 bases and J gave up 3 bases; unmatched junction bases: 6. CDR3 length: 15 amino acids. Germline CDR1 and CDR2: MNHEY and SMNVEV (reference sequence). The CDR3 region has the DNA TGTGCCAGCAGTTTGGAAGGGACAGGGAGCTACGAGCAGTACTTC. It translates to CASSLEGTGSYEQYF.

The rearrangement joins TRBV5-1 to TRBJ2-3; 7 nucleotides match TRBD1. CDR3 length: 15 residues. V dropped 4 bases and J dropped 6; count of bases not matched to a gene: 11. Per the germline V gene, CDR1 is SGHRS and CDR2 is YFSETQ. CDR3 in DNA: TGCGCCAGCAGCCCAACGGACAGGAGCCTCGATACGCAGTATTTT. Its protein is CASSPTDRSLDTQYF.

The rearrangement joins TRBV4-1 to TRBJ1-2, with 7 nucleotides matching TRBD1. The CDR3 is 15 amino acids. Germline-derived CDR1 and CDR2 are MGHRA and YSYEKL. Trimming removed 2 bases from V and 2 bases from J; junction bases left unmatched: 5. CDR3 loop: CASSQIDRENYGYTF. The DNA for the CDR3 is TGCGCCAGCAGCCAAATTGACAGGGAGAACTATGGCTACACCTTC.

The rearrangement links TRBV7-7 to TRBJ2-5, with a weak D call TRBD1 (6 bases). CDR1 and CDR2 from the germline V gene are SSHAT and FNYEAQ (reference sequence). V was shortened by 0 bases and J by 5 bases, with 10 bases between the two germline ends. The CDR3 consists of 14 residues. CDR3 residues: CASSLAQGQETQYF. The CDR3 DNA reads as TGTGCCAGCAGCTTAGCGCAGGGGCAGGAGACCCAGTACTTC.

The chain uses TRBV11-2 and TRBJ2-7; TRBD1 matches 7 bases. Trimming cost V 5 bases and J 7 bases; bases outside gene matches: 11. The CDR3 spans 14 residues. Per germline, CDR1 SGHAT and CDR2 FQNNGV. CDR3 nucleotide sequence: TGTGCCAGCAGCCTCCGGACAGGAACCGGTGAGCAGTACTTC. It is translated as CASSLRTGTGEQYF.

This clone was seen once. This rearrangement joins TRBV18 to TRBJ2-3; no clear D gene. The CDR3 is 13 amino acids. Germline CDR1 is KGHSH and CDR2 is LQKENI. Between the trimmed V and J ends, which lost 0 bases and 5 bases, there was a span of 6 bases. CDR3 amino acids: CASSPPSQDTQYF. The CDR3 DNA is TGTGCCAGCTCACCACCGAGTCAAGATACGCAGTATTTT. Combining the CDR3 with reference TRBV18 and TRBJ2-3 gives the whole variable domain NAGVMQNPRHLVRRRGQEARLRCSPMKGHSHVYWYRQLPEEGLKFMVYLQKENIIDESGMPKERFSAEFPKEGPSILRIQQVVRGDSAAYFCASSPPSQDTQYFGPGTRLTVL.

The J gene is TRBJ1-1, the V gene TRBV6-1; TRBD1 is a possible D gene (5 bases). The CDR3 consists of 13 residues. Germline V gene data show CDR1 as MNHNS and CDR2 as SASEGT. Trimming cost V 8 bases and J 1 base, with 11 bases left between them. CDR3 bases: TGTGCCAGCGGCATGGGGGGGAACACTGAAGCTTTCTTT. It translates to CASGMGGNTEAFF.

As to this clone: The sample carries other DNA sequences with the same CDR3. This chain joins TRBV28 and TRBJ1-4; tentatively, D is TRBD1 (5 bases). Trimming shortened V by 6 bases and J by 7 bases, and 15 bases separated the two germline ends. Germline CDR1 and CDR2: MDHEN and SYDVKM. This CDR3 contains 14 residues. CDR3 DNA sequence: TGTGCCAGCAGCCTCCCTGGGGGGGGTGAAAAACTGTTTTTT. Encoded protein: CASSLPGGGEKLFF. Full variable domain (missing parts from reference TRBV28 and TRBJ1-4): DVKVTQSSRYLVKRTGEKVFLECVQDMDHENMFWYRQDPGLGLRLIYFSYDVKMKEKGDIPEGYSVSREKKERFSLILESASTNQTSMYLCASSLPGGGEKLFFGSGTQLSVL.

J is TRBJ2-7 and V is TRBV5-1; tentatively, D is TRBD1 (6 bases). Germline CDR1 SGHRS, CDR2 YFSETQ. The V end lost 1 base, the J end lost 4 bases, and 9 bases lay between the germline ends. The CDR3 loop spans 13 amino acids. CDR3 sequence (DNA): TGCGCCAGCAGCTTGTCAACAGGGTACGAGCAGTACTTC. The encoded protein is CASSLSTGYEQYF. Full variable domain (missing parts from reference TRBV5-1 and TRBJ2-7): KAGVTQTPRYLIKTRGQQVTLSCSPISGHRSVSWYQQTPGQGLQFLFEYFSETQRNKGNFPGRFSGRQFSNSRSEMNVSTLELGDSALYLCASSLSTGYEQYFGPGTRLTVT.

This sequence joins TRBV15 and TRBJ1-2, with D possibly TRBD1 on 5 matching bases. CDR3 length: 14 amino acids. V was trimmed by 0 bases and J by 4 bases, leaving 9 bases between them. Germline V gene lookup returns CDR1 LNHNV and CDR2 YYDKDF (reference sequence). As DNA, the CDR3 is TGTGCCACCAGCAGAGATGCGACAGCCTATGGCTACACCTTC. This codes for CATSRDATAYGYTF.

This clone was found a few times. The chain carries TRBV28 and TRBJ1-4, with D unresolved. Germline V lookup: CDR1 MDHEN, CDR2 SYDVKM. V was shortened by 8 bases and J by 8 bases, with 21 bases between the two germline ends. The CDR3 covers 15 residues. For the CDR3, the DNA is TGTGCCAGCTCCCCCAGGTTCGGCCAAGGCGAAAAACTGTTTTTT. Amino acids: CASSPRFGQGEKLFF.

Concerning this clone itself: A read error may produce the germline difference seen at one junction end. The chain has TRBV7-9 and TRBJ2-7; TRBD2 matches at 15 bases. Looked up from germline, CDR1 is SEHNR and CDR2 is FQNEAQ (reference sequence). The CDR3 sequence is 17 residues long. CDR3 nucleotide sequence: TGTTCCAGCAGCTTAGGCGGACTAGCGGGGGGGCAAGGCGAGCAGTACTTC. Residues: CSSSLGGLAGGQGEQYF.

In this sample, this clone turned up once. The chain combines TRBV29-1 with TRBJ2-1; D is unresolved. The CDR3 contains 12 residues. V lost 5 bases, J lost 8 bases, and 13 bases lay in between. In germline, CDR1 is SQVTM, CDR2 ANQGSEA. DNA of the CDR3: TGCAGCGTTTACAGCCTTGACGATGAGCAGTTCTTC. The encoded protein is CSVYSLDDEQFF.

The rearrangement uses TRBV7-9 and TRBJ1-2; a weak D match, TRBD1 (5 bases). Germline CDR1 SEHNR, CDR2 FQNEAQ (reference sequence). With 0 bases removed from V and 2 bases from J, the gap between germline ends came to 13 bases. CDR3 length: 16 amino acids. This chain's CDR3 is CASSLAPRAFNYGYTF. The CDR3 nucleotides read TGTGCCAGCAGCTTAGCCCCCAGGGCGTTCAACTATGGCTACACCTTC.

This clone has more than one count but fewer than ten. The chain's CDR3 is CASSLAAILPDTQYF. As DNA, the CDR3 is TGTGCCAGCAGCTTAGCGGCCATCTTACCAGATACGCAGTATTTT. J is TRBJ2-3 and V is TRBV7-2, with D uncertain. Germline CDR1 reads SGHTA; CDR2 reads FQGNSA. Trimming stripped 0 bases from V and 4 bases from J, with 11 bases between. The length of the CDR3 is 15 residues.

This chain links TRBV6-5 with TRBJ1-1; TRBD1 aligns across 11 bases. CDR1 MNHEY and CDR2 SVGAGI come from the germline V gene. CDR3 length: 14 residues. J gave up 5 bases and V 5 bases, and 4 bases lay outside the gene matches. The chain's CDR3 is CASSGTGGYTEAFF. The CDR3 DNA reads as TGTGCCAGCAGTGGGACAGGGGGGTATACTGAAGCTTTCTTT.

The CDR3: CATSRDLAGKSYEQYF. CDR3 in DNA: TGTGCCACCAGCAGAGATTTGGCGGGCAAATCCTACGAGCAGTACTTC. The J gene is TRBJ2-7, the V gene TRBV15; maybe TRBD2 (5 bases). The germline V gene encodes CDR1 LNHNV and CDR2 YYDKDF (reference sequence). V was cut by 0 bases and J by 1 base, with 13 bases left in between. This CDR3 region has 16 residues.